This T cell receptor beta chain was observed in a study of beta chain features in type 1 diabetes. Whole-study results and caveats: Within each of all four CD4+ subsets, Type 1 diabetes patients had TCRB CDR3s that were moderately but significantly shorter.

This clone was counted ten times or more. What it binds is not known. A read error may produce the germline difference seen at one junction end. Germline CDR1 and CDR2: SSHAT and FNYEAQ (reference sequence). The CDR3 totals 13 residues. Expressed TCRB transcripts were sequenced, since all the RNA that had been isolated was reverse transcribed. TCRdb keeps only in-frame clones here, not all; method: immunoSEQ multiplex PCR. Of a few hundred thousand clones in the sample, around 9.6% were seen once. The chain carries TRBV7-7 and TRBJ2-1; D is unclear. The clonotype comes from a woman aged 18-35 years in good health. The specimen was naive CD4+ T cells from blood. CDR3 bases: TGTGCTAGCAGCTTAGACCGGGTCAATGAGCAGTTCTTC. Amino acids: CASSLDRVNEQFF.